This T cell receptor beta chain is from a study of blood T cell repertoires in COVID-19. The germline V gene has CDR1 ENHRY and CDR2 SYGVKD. The V gene lost 0 bases and the J gene lost 10 bases, with 10 bases spanning the gap. This CDR3 spans 12 amino acids. Original methodology: Estimation of nucleated cell counts was performed using reference gene primer amplification. Produced via immunoSEQ multiplex PCR; TCRdb's table is partial and in-frame only. That table is the source of V, J and clone size, and D and trimming were worked out from the DNA. Of 300,000 or so clones listed, more than 75% are singletons.

Sequenced material: peripheral blood. The receptor was derived from a man between 50 and 59 years old with active or convalescent COVID-19. This rearrangement joins TRBV10-3 to TRBJ2-7; D gene unclear. The CDR3 region is CAISESNRAQYF. In DNA, the CDR3 is TGTGCCATCAGTGAGTCGAATAGAGCACAGTACTTC.